The sequence of this TCR beta chain was determined in a study of T cell responses to AZD1222 COVID-19 vaccine. This clone has only one observation. Its specificity is not known. Libraries were prepared by immunoSEQ multiplex PCR; TCRdb keeps only in-frame clonotypes and omits some of them. The sample holds about 78,000 clones, 88% seen once. Study results and limitations: Most donors were white British, females outnumbered males, and clonal diversity was possibly underestimated.

Specimen: peripheral blood, collected on day 0 of MenACWY control vaccination. The clonotype originates from an adult in good health.

The CDR3 DNA reads TGCGCCAGCAGCTCTGGGACGCCTTCCAAGAATGAGCAGTTCTTC. Its protein product is CASSSGTPSKNEQFF. The chain carries TRBV5-1 and TRBJ2-1; D may correspond to TRBD1 or TRBD2 (5 bases each). With 3 bases removed from V and 7 bases from J, the gap between germline ends came to 17 bases. This CDR3 region has 15 residues. CDR1 is SGHRS and CDR2 is YFSETQ in the germline V gene.